Listed here are 19 T cell receptor beta chains from one sample, sequenced in a study of early stage breast cancer tumors. The assay was immunoSEQ multiplex PCR, and TCRdb's table has in-frame clones only and misses some. This table holds fewer than 75,000 clones, around three quarters found once. The sample was blood. These receptors were collected from a person aged 25 to 39 with breast cancer.

This clone was observed a few times. The chain recombines TRBV7-6 with TRBJ2-7; 7 positions match TRBD1. Germline values: CDR1 SGHVS, CDR2 FNYEAQ. This CDR3 region has 14 residues. V was clipped by 1 base and J by 2 bases; unmatched bases: 2. The CDR3 nucleotides are TGTGCCAGCAGCTTAGACCAGGGGGCCTACGAGCAGTACTTC. It specifies CASSLDQGAYEQYF.

This chain uses TRBV5-1 with TRBJ2-7, with TRBD2 matching 8 bases. Germline CDR1 is SGHRS and CDR2 is YFSETQ. This CDR3 has 14 amino acids. J gave up 7 bases and V 7 bases, and 13 bases lay outside the gene matches. In nucleotides, the CDR3 is TGCGCCAGCGGGGGACTAGTGTCGCCTCAGGAGCAGTACTTC. Translation: CASGGLVSPQEQYF.

This chain joins TRBV9 and TRBJ1-1, with TRBD1 matching 7 bases. This CDR3 comprises 13 residues. V shed 0 bases, J shed 9 bases, and the junction held 5 bases outside the gene matches. CDR1 SGDLS and CDR2 YYNGEE come from the germline V gene. The CDR3 sequence is CASSVGTGGKAFF. CDR3 sequence (DNA): TGTGCCAGCAGCGTAGGGACAGGTGGAAAAGCTTTCTTT.

V and J are TRBV27 and TRBJ1-4, with TRBD1 as a possible D gene (5 bases). CDR3 length: 15 amino acids. V lost 6 bases and J 4 bases, leaving 15 bases between the germline ends. Per germline, CDR1 MNHEY and CDR2 SMNVEV (reference sequence). The CDR3 nucleotides are TGTGCCAGCAGCCCACGGACACCTGTTAATGAAAAACTGTTTTTT. It specifies CASSPRTPVNEKLFF.

This sequence joins TRBV18 and TRBJ1-2; 10 bases are a match to TRBD1. V was pared by 2 bases and J by 3 bases, with 3 bases of the junction left unmatched. The V gene's germline CDR1 is KGHSH and CDR2 LQKENI. This CDR3 spans 15 amino acids. The CDR3 DNA sequence: TGTGCCAGCTCACCAGGGACAGGGGACGACTATGGCTACACCTTC. Protein: CASSPGTGDDYGYTF.

The J gene is TRBJ2-2, the V gene TRBV5-4; perhaps TRBD1 as D (6 bases). CDR1 and CDR2 from the germline V gene are SGHNT and YYREEE (reference sequence). Deletions cut 1 base from V and 6 bases from J, with 13 bases between. This CDR3 is 15 amino acids long. The CDR3 here is CASSLRTEFPGELFF. CDR3 DNA: TGTGCCAGCAGCTTGAGGACAGAATTCCCCGGGGAGCTGTTTTTT.

The chain joins TRBV30 to TRBJ2-3, with D hard to call. The germline V gene encodes CDR1 GTSNPN and CDR2 SVGIG (reference sequence). The CDR3 extends over 14 amino acids. The germline V and J ends were trimmed by 0 bases and 6 bases, with 13 bases remaining between them. CDR3 protein: CAWSVGISSDTQYF. CDR3 in DNA: TGTGCCTGGAGTGTTGGGATTAGCTCTGATACGCAGTATTTT. The whole variable domain, remainder taken from reference TRBV30 and TRBJ2-3, is SQTIHQWPATLVQPVGSPLSLECTVEGTSNPNLYWYRQAAGRGLQLLFYSVGIGQISSEVPQNLSASRPQDRQFILSSKKLLLSDSGFYLCAWSVGISSDTQYFGPGTRLTVL.

The chain combines TRBV6-5 with TRBJ2-7; D may be TRBD2 (6 bases). The germline V gene has CDR1 MNHEY and CDR2 SVGAGI. The CDR3 is 15 amino acids. Trimming cost V 5 bases and J 5 bases, with 19 bases left between them. The CDR3 sequence: CASSALPGVPNEQYF. CDR3 in DNA: TGTGCCAGCAGTGCCCTCCCGGGGGTGCCTAACGAGCAGTACTTC.

DNA of the CDR3: TGTGCCATCAGTGAGGAGGGGGCAGGGGAAGATACGCAGTATTTT. Translating gives CAISEEGAGEDTQYF. V gene TRBV10-3 combines with J gene TRBJ2-3; 7 positions match TRBD1. Germline CDR1 ENHRY, CDR2 SYGVKD. The junction had 7 bases not matched to a gene; V was cut back by 2 bases and J by 5 bases. The CDR3 is 15 amino acids.

A single count supports this clone. The V and J genes are TRBV25-1 and TRBJ1-2; no reliable D call. CDR3 length equals 16 residues. Germline assignment: CDR1 MGHDK and CDR2 SYGVNS. Trimming removed 1 base from V and 5 bases from J, with 17 bases in between. The CDR3 nucleotides read TGTGCCAGCAGTGAATTCGGTCGGGCTCCGGGGTATGGCTACACCTTC. Its translation is CASSEFGRAPGYGYTF.

This clone has more than one count but fewer than ten. J is TRBJ2-1 and V is TRBV7-9; D is undetermined. The CDR3 totals 14 residues. V was clipped by 1 base and J by 3 bases, with 7 bases between them. Germline CDR1 reads SEHNR; CDR2 reads FQNEAQ (reference sequence). The CDR3 nucleotides read TGTGCCAGCAGCTTAGTACGCTACTACAATGAGCAGTTCTTC. This encodes CASSLVRYYNEQFF.

The CDR3 here is CASSSRLADTQYF. CDR3 DNA: TGTGCCAGCAGCTCCAGGTTGGCAGATACGCAGTATTTT. The V gene is TRBV27, the J gene TRBJ2-3; D gene unclear. Germline loops: CDR1 MNHEY, CDR2 SMNVEV (reference sequence). The CDR3 totals 13 residues. Trimming stripped 6 bases from V and 4 bases from J, with 11 bases between.

The rearrangement joins TRBV7-3 to TRBJ2-3; D is uncertain. CDR3 length equals 14 residues. Germline V gene sequence: CDR1 SGHTA, CDR2 FQGTGA. The V gene lost 1 base and the J gene lost 6 bases, with 11 bases spanning the gap. In DNA, the CDR3 is TGTGCCAGCAGCTTAAATGGCGGTGGGGATACGCAGTATTTT. Its protein product is CASSLNGGGDTQYF.

The V call is TRBV10-1, the J call TRBJ1-4, with 10 positions matching TRBD1. CDR1 and CDR2 from the germline V gene are WNHNN and SYGVQD (reference sequence). The CDR3 is 15 residues long. After removal of 3 bases from V and 6 bases from J, the junction contained 4 bases not matched to a gene. CDR3: CASSDGGTGDEKLFF. CDR3 bases: TGCGCCAGCAGTGATGGCGGGACAGGGGATGAAAAACTGTTTTTT.

V is TRBV14 and J is TRBJ1-1; D uncertain. The CDR3 has 13 amino acids. Trimming shortened V by 4 bases and J by 2 bases, and 8 bases separated the two germline ends. Germline CDR1 is SGHDN and CDR2 is FVKESK. The CDR3 nucleotides are TGTGCCAGCAGCCGACTGATAAACACTGAAGCTTTCTTT. It codes for CASSRLINTEAFF.

This chain joins TRBV11-2 and TRBJ2-7, with D perhaps matching TRBD1 (6 bases). Germline loops: CDR1 SGHAT, CDR2 FQNNGV. V was pared by 5 bases and J by 3 bases, with 14 bases between. This CDR3 has 14 residues. The DNA for the CDR3 is TGTGCCAGCAGCCCAGAGACAGGCGGCTACGAGCAGTACTTC. This gives the protein CASSPETGGYEQYF.

V usage is TRBV29-1 and J usage is TRBJ1-1, with TRBD1 identical over 7 bases. This CDR3 contains 12 residues. Trimming took 7 bases from V and 9 from J; bases not matched to a gene: 11. The germline CDR1 and CDR2 sequences are SQVTM and ANQGSEA. This chain's CDR3 is CSADGRGVKAFF. CDR3 bases: TGCAGCGCTGACGGCAGGGGGGTAAAAGCTTTCTTT.

This chain links TRBV15 with TRBJ2-3, with D maybe TRBD2 (6 bases). Germline assignment: CDR1 LNHNV and CDR2 YYDKDF (reference sequence). The ends were cut back, 3 bases at V and 2 bases at J, with 15 bases in the middle. This CDR3 comprises 16 residues. CDR3 DNA sequence: TGTGCCACCAGCAGGTCTAGGAGGGGAGCCACAGATACGCAGTATTTT. It yields the protein CATSRSRRGATDTQYF.

The V call is TRBV11-2, the J call TRBJ1-3; maybe TRBD1 (6 bases). With 3 bases removed from V and 2 bases from J, the gap between germline ends came to 14 bases. The CDR3 runs to 16 residues. Germline V gene sequence: CDR1 SGHAT, CDR2 FQNNGV. The CDR3, as DNA: TGTGCCAGCAGCTTGAGGGGGGGAATGGCTGGAAACACCATATATTTT. Amino acids: CASSLRGGMAGNTIYF.